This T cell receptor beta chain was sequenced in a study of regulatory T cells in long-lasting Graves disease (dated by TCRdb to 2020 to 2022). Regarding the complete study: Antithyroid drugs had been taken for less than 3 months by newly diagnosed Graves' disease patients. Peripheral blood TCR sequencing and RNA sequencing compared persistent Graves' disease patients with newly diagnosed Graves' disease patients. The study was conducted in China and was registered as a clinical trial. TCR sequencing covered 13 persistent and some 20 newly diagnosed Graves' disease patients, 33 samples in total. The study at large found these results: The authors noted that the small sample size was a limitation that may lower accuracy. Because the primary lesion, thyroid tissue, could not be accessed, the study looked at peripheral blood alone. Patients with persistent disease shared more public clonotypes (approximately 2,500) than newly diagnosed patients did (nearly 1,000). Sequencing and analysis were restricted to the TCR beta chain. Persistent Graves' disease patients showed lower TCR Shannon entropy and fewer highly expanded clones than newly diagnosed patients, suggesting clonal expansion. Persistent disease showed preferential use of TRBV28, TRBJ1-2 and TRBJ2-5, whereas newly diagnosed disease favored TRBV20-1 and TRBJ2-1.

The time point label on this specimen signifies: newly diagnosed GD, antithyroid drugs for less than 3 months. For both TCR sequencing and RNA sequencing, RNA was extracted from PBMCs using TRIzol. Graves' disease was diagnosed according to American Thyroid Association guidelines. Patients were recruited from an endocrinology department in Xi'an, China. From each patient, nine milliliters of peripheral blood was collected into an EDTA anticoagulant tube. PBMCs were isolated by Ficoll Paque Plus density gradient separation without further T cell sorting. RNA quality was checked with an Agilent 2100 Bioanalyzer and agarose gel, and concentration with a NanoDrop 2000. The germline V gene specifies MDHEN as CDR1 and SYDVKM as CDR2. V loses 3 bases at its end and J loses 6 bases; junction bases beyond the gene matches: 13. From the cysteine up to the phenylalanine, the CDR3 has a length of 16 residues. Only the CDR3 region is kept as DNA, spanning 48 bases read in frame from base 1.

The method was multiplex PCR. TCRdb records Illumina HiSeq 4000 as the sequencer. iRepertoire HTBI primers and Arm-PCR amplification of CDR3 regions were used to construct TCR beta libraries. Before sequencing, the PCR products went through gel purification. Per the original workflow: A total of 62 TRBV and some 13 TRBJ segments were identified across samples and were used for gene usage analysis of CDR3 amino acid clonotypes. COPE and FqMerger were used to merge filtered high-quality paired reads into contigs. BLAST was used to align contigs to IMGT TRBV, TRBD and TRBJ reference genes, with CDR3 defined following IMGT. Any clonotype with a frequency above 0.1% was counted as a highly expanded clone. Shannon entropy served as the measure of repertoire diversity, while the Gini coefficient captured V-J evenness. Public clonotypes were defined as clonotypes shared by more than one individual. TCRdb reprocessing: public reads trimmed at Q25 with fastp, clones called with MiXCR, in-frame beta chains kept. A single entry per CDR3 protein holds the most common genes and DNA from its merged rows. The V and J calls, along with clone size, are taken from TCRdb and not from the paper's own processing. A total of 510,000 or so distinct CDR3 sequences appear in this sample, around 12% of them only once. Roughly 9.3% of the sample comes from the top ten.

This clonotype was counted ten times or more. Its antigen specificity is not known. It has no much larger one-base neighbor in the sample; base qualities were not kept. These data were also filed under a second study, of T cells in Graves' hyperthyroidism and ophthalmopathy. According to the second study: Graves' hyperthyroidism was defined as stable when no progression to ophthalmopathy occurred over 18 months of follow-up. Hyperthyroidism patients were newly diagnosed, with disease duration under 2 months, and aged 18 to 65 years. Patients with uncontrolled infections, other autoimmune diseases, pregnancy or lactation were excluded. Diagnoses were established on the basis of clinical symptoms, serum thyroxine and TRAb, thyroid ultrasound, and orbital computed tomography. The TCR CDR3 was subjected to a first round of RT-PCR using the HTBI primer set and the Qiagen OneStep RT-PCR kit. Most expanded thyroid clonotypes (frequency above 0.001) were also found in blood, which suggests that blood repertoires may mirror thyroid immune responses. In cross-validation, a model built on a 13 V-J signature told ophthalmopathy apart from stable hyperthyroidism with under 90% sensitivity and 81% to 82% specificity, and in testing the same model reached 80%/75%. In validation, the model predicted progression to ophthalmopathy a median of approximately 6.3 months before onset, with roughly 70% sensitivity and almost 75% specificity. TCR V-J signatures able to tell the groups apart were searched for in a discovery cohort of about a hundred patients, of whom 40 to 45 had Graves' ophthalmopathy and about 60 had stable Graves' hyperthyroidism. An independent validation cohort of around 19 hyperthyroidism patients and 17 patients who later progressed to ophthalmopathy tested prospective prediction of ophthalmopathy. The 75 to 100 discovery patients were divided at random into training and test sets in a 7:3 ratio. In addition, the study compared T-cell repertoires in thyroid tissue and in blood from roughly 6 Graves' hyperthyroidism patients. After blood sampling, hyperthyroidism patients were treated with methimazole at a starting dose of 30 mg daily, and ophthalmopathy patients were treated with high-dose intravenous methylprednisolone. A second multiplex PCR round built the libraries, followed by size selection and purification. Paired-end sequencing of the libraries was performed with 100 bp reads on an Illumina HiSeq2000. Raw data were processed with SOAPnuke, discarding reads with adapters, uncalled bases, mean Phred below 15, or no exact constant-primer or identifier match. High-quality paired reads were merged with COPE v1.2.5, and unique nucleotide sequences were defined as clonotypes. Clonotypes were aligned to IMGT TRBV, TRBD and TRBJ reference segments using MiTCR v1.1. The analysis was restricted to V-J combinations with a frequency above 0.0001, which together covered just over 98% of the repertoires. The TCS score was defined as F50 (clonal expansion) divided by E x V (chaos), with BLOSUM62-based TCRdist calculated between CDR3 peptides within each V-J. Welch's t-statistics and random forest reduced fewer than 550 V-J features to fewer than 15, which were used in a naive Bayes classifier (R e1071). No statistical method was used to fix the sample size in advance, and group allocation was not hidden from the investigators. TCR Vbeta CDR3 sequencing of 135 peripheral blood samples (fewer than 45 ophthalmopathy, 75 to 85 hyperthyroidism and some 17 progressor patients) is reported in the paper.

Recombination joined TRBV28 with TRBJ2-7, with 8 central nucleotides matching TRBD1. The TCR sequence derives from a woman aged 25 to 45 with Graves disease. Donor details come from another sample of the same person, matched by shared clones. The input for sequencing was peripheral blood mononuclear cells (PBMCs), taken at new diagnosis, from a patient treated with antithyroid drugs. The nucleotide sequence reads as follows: TGTGCCAGCAGTTTTGTCCCCGGGACAGGAATCGGCGAGCAGTACTTC. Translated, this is CASSFVPGTGIGEQYF.